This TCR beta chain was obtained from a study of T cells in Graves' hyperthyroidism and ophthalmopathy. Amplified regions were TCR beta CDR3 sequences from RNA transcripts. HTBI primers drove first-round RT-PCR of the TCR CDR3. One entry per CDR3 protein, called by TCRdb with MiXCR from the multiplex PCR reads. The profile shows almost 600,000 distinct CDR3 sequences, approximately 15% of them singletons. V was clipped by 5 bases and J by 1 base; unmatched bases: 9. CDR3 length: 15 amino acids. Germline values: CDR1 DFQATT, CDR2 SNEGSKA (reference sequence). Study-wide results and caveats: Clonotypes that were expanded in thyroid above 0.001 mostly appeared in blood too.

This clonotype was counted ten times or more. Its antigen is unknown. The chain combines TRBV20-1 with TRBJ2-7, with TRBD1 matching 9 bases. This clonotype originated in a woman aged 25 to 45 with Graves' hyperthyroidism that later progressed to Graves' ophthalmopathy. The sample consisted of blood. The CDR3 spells CSAREGTGFSYEQYF. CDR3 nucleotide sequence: TGCAGTGCTCGCGAGGGGACAGGGTTTTCCTACGAGCAGTACTTC.